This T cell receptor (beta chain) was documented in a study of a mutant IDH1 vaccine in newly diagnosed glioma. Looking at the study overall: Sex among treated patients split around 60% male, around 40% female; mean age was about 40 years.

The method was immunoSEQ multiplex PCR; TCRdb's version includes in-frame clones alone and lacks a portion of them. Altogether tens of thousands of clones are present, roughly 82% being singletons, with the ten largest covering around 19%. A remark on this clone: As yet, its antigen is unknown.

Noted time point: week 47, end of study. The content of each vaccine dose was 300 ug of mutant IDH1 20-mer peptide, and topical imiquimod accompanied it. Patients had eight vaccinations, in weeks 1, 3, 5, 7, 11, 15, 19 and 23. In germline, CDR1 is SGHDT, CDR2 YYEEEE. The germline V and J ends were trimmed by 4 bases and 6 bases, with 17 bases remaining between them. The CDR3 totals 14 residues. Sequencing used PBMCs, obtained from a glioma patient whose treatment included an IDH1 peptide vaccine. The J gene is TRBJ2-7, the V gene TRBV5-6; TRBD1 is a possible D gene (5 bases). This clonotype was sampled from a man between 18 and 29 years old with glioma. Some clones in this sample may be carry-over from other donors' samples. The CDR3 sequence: CASSPRTSTSEQYF. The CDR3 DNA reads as TGTGCCAGCAGCCCCCGGACATCGACTTCCGAGCAGTACTTC.